These 22 T cell receptor beta chains share one sample of origin, sequenced in a study of cytomegalovirus exposure and HLA in healthy donors. 13 Jbeta primers and 60 Vbeta primers were used for the PCR. This table comes from immunoSEQ multiplex PCR, and its TCRdb copy is limited to in-frame clones, with some not included. The data contain roughly 150,000 clones, about three quarters of them seen just once; the ten biggest clones take up 7%. Sequencing input: PBMCs. These receptors were obtained from a woman between 35 and 50 years old in good health and CMV-seropositive.

The V gene is TRBV14, the J gene TRBJ1-6; D may be TRBD1 (5 bases). The CDR3 consists of 15 residues. Germline CDR1 reads SGHDN; CDR2 reads FVKESK. V gave up 4 bases and J gave up 13 bases, with 20 bases separating them. The CDR3 region is CASSPGMLGVSPLHF. The CDR3 region has the DNA TGTGCCAGCAGCCCTGGGATGTTAGGGGTATCGCCCCTCCACTTT.

The J gene is TRBJ1-5, the V gene TRBV4-1; D may be TRBD1 (5 bases). V was clipped by 1 base and J by 5 bases, with 24 bases between them. Germline-derived CDR1 and CDR2 are MGHRA and YSYEKL. There are 19 residues in the CDR3. CDR3 region: CASSQASPRQTPPHQPQHF. The CDR3 DNA sequence: TGCGCCAGCAGCCAAGCCTCCCCCCGACAGACCCCCCCCCATCAGCCCCAGCATTTT.

The V gene is TRBV28, the J gene TRBJ1-2, with D possibly TRBD1 on 5 matching bases. Trimming left V 8 bases short and J 9 bases short, with 19 bases between. Germline V gene data show CDR1 as MDHEN and CDR2 as SYDVKM. The CDR3 runs to 13 residues. The CDR3 sequence is CASRNKNRFSYTF. CDR3 DNA sequence: TGTGCCAGCCGAAATAAGAACAGGTTCAGCTACACCTTC.

CDR3: CASSRGTNGYTF. CDR3 nucleotide sequence: TGTGCCAGCAGTAGGGGTACAAATGGCTACACCTTC. The V and J genes are TRBV6-5 and TRBJ1-2; TRBD1 might be the D (5 bases). The CDR3 consists of 12 residues. Looked up from germline, CDR1 is MNHEY and CDR2 is SVGAGI. The ends were cut back, 5 bases at V and 6 bases at J, with 10 bases in the middle.

The CDR3, as DNA: TGTGCCAGCACCCTACGTGGTCAGGCGTTGAGCTACACCTTC. It translates to CASTLRGQALSYTF. The chain employs TRBV6-1 and TRBJ1-2, with unresolved D. The V end lost 7 bases, the J end lost 9 bases, and 21 bases lay between the germline ends. Germline V CDR1 and CDR2: MNHNS, SASEGT. The CDR3 has 14 amino acids.

This clone was observed once. The chain recombines TRBV5-4 with TRBJ1-3; no definite D call. CDR3 length equals 15 residues. Per germline, CDR1 SGHNT and CDR2 YYREEE (reference sequence). V shed 4 bases and J shed 0 bases, with 11 bases lying between them. CDR3: CASSLDTHSGNTIYF. Here the CDR3 DNA reads TGTGCCAGCAGCCTCGACACTCACTCTGGAAACACCATATATTTT. Together with reference TRBV5-4 and TRBJ1-3, the CDR3 gives the full variable domain: ETGVTQSPTHLIKTRGQQVTLRCSSQSGHNTVSWYQQALGQGPQFIFQYYREEENGRGNFPPRFSGLQFPNYSSELNVNALELDDSALYLCASSLDTHSGNTIYFGEGSWLTVV.

Here the CDR3 DNA reads TGTGCCAGCAGCTCCGGGACAGGCCGGATCTACACCTTC. Translated, it gives CASSSGTGRIYTF. The rearrangement uses TRBV27 and TRBJ1-2; 8 bases match TRBD1. V shed 6 bases, J shed 10 bases, and the junction held 10 bases outside the gene matches. From germline, CDR1 is MNHEY and CDR2 SMNVEV (reference sequence). The CDR3 length is 13 residues.

This chain connects TRBV2 to TRBJ1-2; 9 bases map to TRBD1. Trimming took 7 bases from V and 8 from J; bases not matched to a gene: 14. This CDR3 has 15 residues. From germline, CDR1 is SNHLY and CDR2 FYNNEI. The CDR3 DNA reads as TGTGCCAGCACTCCACGGCCCGGGACAGGGAGCGGCTACACCTTC. Residues: CASTPRPGTGSGYTF.

The genes are TRBV5-6 and TRBJ1-2, with 9 bases fitting TRBD1. V shed 0 bases and J 4 bases; nucleotides not matched to a gene: 10. The CDR3 covers 17 residues. The V gene's germline CDR1 is SGHDT and CDR2 YYEEEE. The chain's CDR3 is CASSLGDRVVSTYGYTF. CDR3 sequence (DNA): TGTGCCAGCAGCTTGGGGGACAGGGTGGTGTCTACCTATGGCTACACCTTC.

In regard to this clone: Other nucleotide sequences in the sample specify the same CDR3. This chain joins TRBV19 and TRBJ1-1, with a possible D match to TRBD1 (5 bases). The CDR3 spans 14 residues. V was trimmed by 3 bases and J by 0 bases, leaving 8 bases between them. Germline V lookup: CDR1 LNHDA, CDR2 SQIVND (reference sequence). The CDR3 is CASSITGVNTEAFF. In nucleotides, the CDR3 is TGTGCCAGTAGTATTACAGGCGTGAACACTGAAGCTTTCTTT. Using reference TRBV19 and TRBJ1-1 for the parts outside the CDR3, the full variable domain is DGGITQSPKYLFRKEGQNVTLSCEQNLNHDAMYWYRQDPGQGLRLIYYSQIVNDFQKGDIAEGYSVSREKKESFPLTVTSAQKNPTAFYLCASSITGVNTEAFFGQGTRLTVV.

The V gene is TRBV6-6, the J gene TRBJ2-7, with TRBD1 identical over 7 bases. With 7 bases clipped from V and 12 bases from J, the junction kept 12 bases outside the gene matches. The CDR3 runs to 12 residues. Germline V CDR1 and CDR2: MNHNY, SVGAGI (reference sequence). The CDR3 loop reads CASTLSGTDLYF. Written as DNA, the CDR3 is TGTGCCAGCACTCTATCCGGGACAGATCTGTACTTC.

This clone was counted many times. The rearrangement uses TRBV10-1 and TRBJ1-1, with no clear D. Germline V gene data show CDR1 as WNHNN and CDR2 as SYGVQD (reference sequence). V was trimmed by 4 bases and J by 2 bases, leaving 5 bases between them. This CDR3 spans 12 amino acids. Written as DNA, the CDR3 is TGCGCCAGCAGTGGAGGAAACACTGAAGCTTTCTTT. Translating gives CASSGGNTEAFF.

The gene calls are TRBV5-1 and TRBJ2-7, with 7 bases lining up with TRBD1. This CDR3 has 16 amino acids. With V trimmed by 5 bases and J by 7 bases, 18 bases remained unmatched. The V gene's germline CDR1 is SGHRS and CDR2 YFSETQ. The CDR3 DNA reads TGCGCCAGCAGACCATACAGGGGAGTTCTACTGGGGGAGCAGTACTTC. It translates to CASRPYRGVLLGEQYF. Looking up the rest from reference TRBV5-1 and TRBJ2-7 gives the full variable domain: KAGVTQTPRYLIKTRGQQVTLSCSPISGHRSVSWYQQTPGQGLQFLFEYFSETQRNKGNFPGRFSGRQFSNSRSEMNVSTLELGDSALYLCASRPYRGVLLGEQYFGPGTRLTVT.

Concerning this clone: This specimen includes other DNA sequences encoding the same CDR3. J is TRBJ2-7 and V is TRBV4-3; D may be TRBD1 (5 bases). V dropped 0 bases and J dropped 3 bases, with 12 bases sitting between them. The CDR3 is made up of 15 amino acids. CDR1 is LGHNA, CDR2 YSLEER, per germline. The CDR3 DNA is TGCGCCAGCAGCCAAGATTGGGGCGGCCGCTACGAGCAGTACTTC. It yields the protein CASSQDWGGRYEQYF.

The CDR3 protein is CASSAGQGQNEKLFF. As DNA, the CDR3 is TGTGCCAGCAGTGCAGGACAGGGACAAAATGAAAAACTGTTTTTT. This chain links TRBV2 with TRBJ1-4; 8 bases line up with TRBD1. Unmatched junction bases numbered 6, after V lost 4 bases and J lost 5 bases. CDR1 is SNHLY and CDR2 is FYNNEI in the germline V gene. CDR3 length: 15 amino acids.

The chain links TRBV6-5 to TRBJ2-3; 8 nucleotides align to TRBD2. The CDR3 contains 15 residues. Germline CDR1 reads MNHEY; CDR2 reads SVGAGI. V lost 6 bases, J lost 5 bases, and 10 bases stayed unmatched. CDR3 region: CASRPSGYIGDTQYF. The CDR3 DNA reads as TGTGCCAGCAGGCCTAGCGGGTACATCGGAGATACGCAGTATTTT.

The chain is built from TRBV28 and TRBJ1-3, with 9 bases fitting TRBD1. Per germline, CDR1 MDHEN and CDR2 SYDVKM. J lost 4 bases, V lost 5 bases, and 6 bases had no gene match. The CDR3 totals 15 residues. CDR3 nucleotide sequence: TGTGCCAGCAGTCCGACCGGGACAGGGGGAAACACCATATATTTT. Encoded protein: CASSPTGTGGNTIYF. Looking up the rest from reference TRBV28 and TRBJ1-3 gives the full variable domain: DVKVTQSSRYLVKRTGEKVFLECVQDMDHENMFWYRQDPGLGLRLIYFSYDVKMKEKGDIPEGYSVSREKKERFSLILESASTNQTSMYLCASSPTGTGGNTIYFGEGSWLTVV.

This chain joins TRBV2 and TRBJ2-1, with a possible D match to TRBD2 (6 bases). V shed 4 bases and J shed 6 bases, with 25 bases lying between them. The CDR3 has 18 residues. Germline CDR1 and CDR2: SNHLY and FYNNEI. CDR3 region: CASSGGGIGRRGINEQFF. In DNA, the CDR3 is TGTGCCAGCAGTGGTGGGGGAATTGGCCGCCGCGGGATCAATGAGCAGTTCTTC.

The CDR3 reads CASSLDSFETQYF. The CDR3 DNA reads as TGTGCCAGCAGCCTGGACTCCTTCGAGACCCAGTACTTC. The chain recombines TRBV11-2 with TRBJ2-5, with a possible D match to TRBD2 (5 bases). Per the germline V gene, CDR1 is SGHAT and CDR2 is FQNNGV. The CDR3 consists of 13 residues. Trimming took off 5 bases at V and 5 bases at J, with 12 bases between the two ends.

The chain employs TRBV27 and TRBJ1-2; D gene unclear. V lost 3 bases and J 5 bases, leaving 10 bases between the germline ends. The CDR3 totals 13 residues. CDR1 is MNHEY, CDR2 SMNVEV, per germline (reference sequence). The CDR3 bases are TGTGCCAGCAGTTTGAGGAGGGAGTATGGCTACACCTTC. Residues: CASSLRREYGYTF.

The rearrangement uses TRBV29-1 and TRBJ1-2, with 7 nucleotides matching TRBD1. The germline V gene encodes CDR1 SQVTM and CDR2 ANQGSEA. The CDR3 is made up of 13 amino acids. The V segment lost 5 bases and the J segment 7 bases; nucleotides outside the gene matches: 10. CDR3 amino acids: CSVRLGGVSGYTF. In nucleotides, the CDR3 is TGCAGCGTTCGCCTAGGGGGCGTAAGTGGCTACACCTTC.

Comments on this clone: The sample has other DNA sequences that encode this CDR3 too. The J gene is TRBJ2-1, the V gene TRBV5-1; D gene uncertain. Germline V lookup: CDR1 SGHRS, CDR2 YFSETQ. The CDR3 covers 12 residues. Deletions cut 3 bases from V and 7 bases from J, with 8 bases between. CDR3 nucleotides: TGCGCCAGCAGCTCGAGTCGGAATGAGCAGTTCTTC. Amino acids: CASSSSRNEQFF.